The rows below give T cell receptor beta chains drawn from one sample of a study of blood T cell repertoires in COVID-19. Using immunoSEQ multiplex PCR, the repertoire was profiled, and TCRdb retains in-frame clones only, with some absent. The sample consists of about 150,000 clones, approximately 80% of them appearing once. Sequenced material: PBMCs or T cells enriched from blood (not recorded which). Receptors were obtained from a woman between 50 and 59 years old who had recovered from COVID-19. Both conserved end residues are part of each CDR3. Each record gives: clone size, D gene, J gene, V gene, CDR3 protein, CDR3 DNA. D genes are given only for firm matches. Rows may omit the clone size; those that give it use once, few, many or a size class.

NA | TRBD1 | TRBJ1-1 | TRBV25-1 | CASSETRTGDTEAFF | TGTGCCAGCAGTGAGACACGGACAGGGGACACTGAAGCTTTCTTT
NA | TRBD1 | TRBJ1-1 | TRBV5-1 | CASRRTGGTGAEAFF | TGCGCCAGCAGAAGGACAGGGGGTACCGGAGCTGAAGCTTTCTTT
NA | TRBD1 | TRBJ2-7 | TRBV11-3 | CASSLGQGAYEQYF | TGTGCCAGCAGCTTAGGACAGGGGGCGTACGAGCAGTACTTC
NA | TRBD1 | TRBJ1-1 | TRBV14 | CASELGTGANQNTEAFF | TGTGCCAGCGAACTCGGGACAGGGGCAAATCAGAACACTGAAGCTTTCTTT
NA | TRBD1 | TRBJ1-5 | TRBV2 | CASSGQGPNQPQHF | TGTGCCAGCAGCGGACAGGGACCCAATCAGCCCCAGCATTTT
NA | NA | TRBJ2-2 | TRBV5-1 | CASSLGQNTGELFF | TGCGCCAGCAGCTTGGGGCAAAACACCGGGGAGCTGTTTTTT
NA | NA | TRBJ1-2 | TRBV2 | CASTRPGVGYTF | TGTGCCAGCACAAGACCGGGGGTAGGCTACACCTTC
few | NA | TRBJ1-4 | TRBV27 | CASSLSRGGEKLFF | TGTGCCAGCAGTTTATCAAGGGGAGGTGAAAAACTGTTTTTT
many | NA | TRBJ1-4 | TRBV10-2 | CASTEVVGGEKLFF | TGCGCCAGCACCGAAGTGGTCGGAGGGGAAAAACTGTTTTTT
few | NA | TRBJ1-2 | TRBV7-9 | CASGPQLNRDGYTF | TGTGCCAGCGGGCCTCAACTTAACAGGGACGGCTACACCTTC
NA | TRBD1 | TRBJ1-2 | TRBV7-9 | CASSAIWGQESNYGYTF | TGTGCCAGCAGCGCCATATGGGGACAGGAATCTAACTATGGCTACACCTTC
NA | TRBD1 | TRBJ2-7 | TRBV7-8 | CASSGRQGGLGLPEQYF | TGTGCCAGCAGCGGAAGACAGGGGGGCTTGGGGTTACCCGAGCAGTACTTC
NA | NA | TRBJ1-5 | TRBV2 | CASSDTRGGNQPQHF | TGTGCCAGCAGTGATACCAGGGGTGGCAATCAGCCCCAGCATTTT
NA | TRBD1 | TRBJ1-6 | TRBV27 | CASSLKSRGPRNSPLHF | TGTGCCAGCAGTTTAAAGTCAAGGGGGCCCCGGAATTCACCCCTCCACTTT
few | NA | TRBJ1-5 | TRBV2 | CASSERWAANQPQHF | TGTGCCAGCAGTGAAAGGTGGGCAGCTAATCAGCCCCAGCATTTT
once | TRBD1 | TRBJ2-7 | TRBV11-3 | CASSSGGSVREQYF | TGTGCCAGCAGTTCAGGGGGTAGCGTTCGGGAGCAGTACTTC
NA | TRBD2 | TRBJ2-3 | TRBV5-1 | CASSLAGTSGGPLGSTDTQYF | TGCGCCAGCAGCTTGGCGGGGACTAGCGGGGGGCCACTGGGTAGCACAGATACGCAGTATTTT
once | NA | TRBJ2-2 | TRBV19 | CASSIDLWAGNTGELFF | TGTGCCAGTAGTATAGATCTCTGGGCGGGCAACACCGGGGAGCTGTTTTTT
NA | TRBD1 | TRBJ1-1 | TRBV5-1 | CASSLEQGANTEAFF | TGCGCCAGCAGCTTGGAACAGGGGGCGAACACTGAAGCTTTCTTT
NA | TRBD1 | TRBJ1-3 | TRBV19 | CASTGTGRGNTIYF | TGTGCCAGTACCGGGACAGGGAGGGGAAACACCATATATTTT
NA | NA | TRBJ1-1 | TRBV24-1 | CATSEGGNTEAFF | TGTGCCACCAGTGAAGGAGGGAACACTGAAGCTTTCTTT
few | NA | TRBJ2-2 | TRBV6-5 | CASSYNPGPGELFF | TGTGCCAGCAGTTACAATCCAGGGCCCGGGGAGCTGTTTTTT
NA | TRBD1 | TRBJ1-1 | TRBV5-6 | CASSLGWTGGGLEAFF | TGTGCCAGCAGCTTGGGCTGGACAGGGGGCGGCCTCGAAGCTTTCTTT
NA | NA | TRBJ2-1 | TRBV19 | CASTSFRDTYNEQFF | TGTGCCAGTACATCATTCCGGGACACCTACAATGAGCAGTTCTTC
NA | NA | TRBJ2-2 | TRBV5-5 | CASSSNTGMNTGELFF | TGTGCCAGCAGCAGTAACACAGGGATGAACACCGGGGAGCTGTTTTTT
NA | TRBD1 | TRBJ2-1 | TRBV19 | CASKAGGAGADNEQFF | TGTGCCAGTAAGGCAGGGGGTGCTGGGGCGGACAATGAGCAGTTCTTC
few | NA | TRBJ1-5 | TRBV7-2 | CASSANQGQPQHF | TGTGCCAGCAGCGCCAACCAGGGGCAGCCCCAGCATTTT
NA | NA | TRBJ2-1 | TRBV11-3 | CASSFYSVPHGEQFF | TGTGCCAGCAGCTTTTACTCGGTCCCGCACGGTGAGCAGTTCTTC
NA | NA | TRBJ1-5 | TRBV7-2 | CASSPRGGQPQHF | TGTGCCAGCAGCCCAAGGGGGGGACAGCCCCAGCATTTT
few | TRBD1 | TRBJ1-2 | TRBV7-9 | CASSLYAIRGYGYTF | TGTGCCAGCAGCTTATACGCTATCAGGGGGTATGGCTACACCTTC
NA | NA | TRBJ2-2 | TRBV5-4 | CASSLARVSTGELFF | TGTGCCAGCAGCTTGGCCAGGGTGTCTACCGGGGAGCTGTTTTTT
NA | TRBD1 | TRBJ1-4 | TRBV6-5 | CASSYGQGAPNEKLFF | TGTGCCAGCAGTTACGGACAGGGTGCTCCTAATGAAAAACTGTTTTTT
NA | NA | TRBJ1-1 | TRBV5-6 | CASSLGSAVLWNTEAFF | TGTGCCAGCAGCTTGGGGAGCGCCGTCTTGTGGAACACTGAAGCTTTCTTT
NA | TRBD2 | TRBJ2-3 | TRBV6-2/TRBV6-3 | CASSFLRGVDTDTQYF | TGTGCCAGCAGTTTTTTGCGGGGGGTCGACACAGATACGCAGTATTTT
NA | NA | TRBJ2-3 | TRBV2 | CASSAGTDTQYF | TGTGCCAGCAGTGCCGGCACAGATACGCAGTATTTT
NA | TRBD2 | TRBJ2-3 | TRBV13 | CASSSVAGGYTDTQYF | TGTGCCAGCAGTTCTGTAGCGGGGGGATACACAGATACGCAGTATTTT
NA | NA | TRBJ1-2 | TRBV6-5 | CASSQSQGSYGYTF | TGTGCCAGCAGCCAAAGTCAGGGGTCCTATGGCTACACCTTC